Following are 17 T cell receptor beta chains from one sample sequenced in a study of blood T cell repertoires in COVID-19. The data were produced by immunoSEQ multiplex PCR, yet TCRdb's version contains in-frame clones alone and is incomplete. The profile shows fewer than 350,000 clones, about 91% of them singletons. The sequenced sample was peripheral blood. These receptors were taken from a woman aged 25-40 years with COVID-19, enrolled during active disease.

The V call is TRBV6-5, the J call TRBJ1-3; no clear D. The V end lost 4 bases, the J end lost 2 bases, and 9 bases lay between the germline ends. This CDR3 contains 14 residues. Germline loops: CDR1 MNHEY, CDR2 SVGAGI. The CDR3 DNA reads TGTGCCAGCAGTTCCCAGATCCCTGGAAACACCATATATTTT. It specifies CASSSQIPGNTIYF.

The chain links TRBV5-1 to TRBJ1-4, with D hard to call. V was trimmed by 2 bases and J by 0 bases, leaving 5 bases between them. The CDR3 spans 14 residues. The germline V gene has CDR1 SGHRS and CDR2 YFSETQ. DNA for the CDR3: TGCGCCAGCAGCTTAACTACAACTAATGAAAAACTGTTTTTT. This codes for CASSLTTTNEKLFF.

V gene TRBV3-1 (or the pseudogene TRBV3-2) combines with J gene TRBJ2-5, with TRBD2 identical over 8 bases. Per germline, CDR1 LGHDT and CDR2 YNNKEL (reference sequence). CDR3 length: 11 amino acids. The CDR3 region is CASGGLETQYF. CDR3 bases: TGTGCGTCGGGGGGGCTCGAGACCCAGTACTTC.

The V call is TRBV19, the J call TRBJ1-1; 7 nucleotides match TRBD1. Germline-derived CDR1 and CDR2 are LNHDA and SQIVND (reference sequence). The trim removed 7 bases at V and 0 bases at J, leaving 2 bases unmatched. The CDR3 covers 13 residues. The chain's CDR3 is CASKQGLNTEAFF. DNA of the CDR3: TGTGCCAGTAAACAGGGGTTGAACACTGAAGCTTTCTTT.

The chain combines TRBV28 with TRBJ1-2; D possibly corresponds to TRBD1 (6 bases). Germline CDR1 MDHEN, CDR2 SYDVKM. The CDR3 covers 18 residues. V lost 3 bases and J lost 3, with 23 bases in between. The CDR3 spells CASSLGPGTPAWDYGYTF. The DNA of the CDR3 is TGTGCCAGCAGTTTGGGCCCCGGGACACCAGCATGGGACTATGGCTACACCTTC.

The chain links TRBV5-8 to TRBJ1-6; 8 bases are shared with TRBD1. V shed 3 bases, J shed 10 bases, and the junction held 3 bases outside the gene matches. Germline V gene lookup returns CDR1 SGHTS and CDR2 YDEGEE. This CDR3 is 13 amino acids long. The CDR3 coding sequence is TGTGCCAGCAGCTATGACAGGGGCTCACCCCTCCACTTT. Protein sequence: CASSYDRGSPLHF.

V gene TRBV5-5 combines with J gene TRBJ1-2; TRBD1 agrees at 7 bases. Germline lookup yields CDR1 SGHKS and CDR2 YYEKEE (reference sequence). The trim removed 4 bases at V and 2 bases at J, leaving 11 bases unmatched. This CDR3 contains 16 residues. The CDR3 bases are TGTGCCAGCAGCCCCGGGGGTAACAGGGGAAACTATGGCTACACCTTC. It encodes CASSPGGNRGNYGYTF.

The chain recombines TRBV24-1 with TRBJ2-2; 14 positions match TRBD2. The germline CDR1 and CDR2 sequences are KGHDR and SFDVKD. CDR3 length: 17 residues. Trimming cost V 4 bases and J 5 bases; bases outside gene matches: 5. The CDR3 here is CATSDLGLAGVTGELFF. CDR3 in DNA: TGTGCCACCAGTGACCTGGGACTAGCGGGGGTAACCGGGGAGCTGTTTTTT.

The V call is TRBV6-1, the J call TRBJ2-5; D might be TRBD2 (5 bases). V lost 2 bases, J lost 4 bases, and 14 bases lay in between. The length of the CDR3 is 15 residues. CDR1 and CDR2 (germline): MNHNS, SASEGT. This chain's CDR3 is CASSEFGQAGETQYF. CDR3 sequence (DNA): TGTGCCAGCAGTGAATTCGGGCAGGCGGGAGAGACCCAGTACTTC.

The chain recombines TRBV7-2 with TRBJ2-2; 10 positions match TRBD1. Per germline, CDR1 SGHTA and CDR2 FQGNSA. There are 16 residues in the CDR3. The junction had 11 bases not matched to a gene; V was cut back by 5 bases and J by 8 bases. CDR3 region: CASSQVRDRGRGELFF. The CDR3 coding sequence is TGTGCCAGCAGCCAAGTGCGGGACAGGGGACGGGGGGAGCTGTTTTTT.

Concerning this clone itself: This sample also contains other DNA sequences that code for the same CDR3. The J gene is TRBJ2-3, the V gene TRBV12-3 or TRBV12-4, with a possible D match to TRBD1 (5 bases). The CDR3 extends over 12 amino acids. V was shortened by 3 bases and J by 5 bases, with 6 bases between the two germline ends. The CDR3 region is CASSFTGDTQYF. The CDR3 DNA reads TGTGCCAGCAGTTTTACAGGAGATACGCAGTATTTT.

This clone was counted only a few times. The chain couples TRBV29-1 to TRBJ1-2; D is ambiguous. Germline V gene lookup returns CDR1 SQVTM and CDR2 ANQGSEA. There are 13 residues in the CDR3. V dropped 4 bases and J dropped 4 bases, with 13 bases sitting between them. The CDR3 spells CSVVGDSTYGYTF. CDR3 nucleotide sequence: TGCAGCGTTGTCGGCGACTCGACCTATGGCTACACCTTC.

The chain uses TRBV6-5 and TRBJ1-5; 8 nucleotides line up with TRBD1. There are 13 residues in the CDR3. V was clipped by 9 bases and J by 7 bases; unmatched bases: 8. The germline gives CDR1 MNHEY, CDR2 SVGAGI. The CDR3 region has the DNA TGTGCCAGTAACACAGGGGGGGAACAGCCCCAGCATTTT. This gives the protein CASNTGGEQPQHF.

The chain couples TRBV6-2 or TRBV6-3 to TRBJ2-3; 7 bases map to TRBD2. The CDR3 covers 16 residues. From germline, CDR1 is MNHEY and CDR2 SVGEGT. Germline trimming cut 6 bases from V and 2 bases from J; bases unmatched to any gene: 11. Written as DNA, the CDR3 is TGTGCCAGCAGCCACCCCGGGACTATATACACAGATACGCAGTATTTT. As protein: CASSHPGTIYTDTQYF.

The rearrangement links TRBV29-1 to TRBJ1-3, with 10 bases that match TRBD1. V lost 1 base, J lost 4 bases, and 1 base stayed unmatched. Germline V gene lookup returns CDR1 SQVTM and CDR2 ANQGSEA. The CDR3 totals 14 residues. The DNA for the CDR3 is TGCAGCGTTGAAGGGGACAGGGGAGGAAACACCATATATTTT. Amino acids: CSVEGDRGGNTIYF.

The chain carries TRBV2 and TRBJ1-1, with D possibly matching TRBD1 (5 bases). In germline, CDR1 is SNHLY, CDR2 FYNNEI. There are 14 residues in the CDR3. Trimming pared 8 bases from V and 2 bases from J, leaving 15 bases between. In DNA form, the CDR3 reads TGTGCCAGCTCTAGGTCAGGGATCAACACTGAAGCTTTCTTT. It encodes CASSRSGINTEAFF.

The CDR3 protein is CASSAGQGSYNEQFF. Written as DNA, the CDR3 is TGTGCCAGCAGCGCCGGACAGGGGTCCTACAATGAGCAGTTCTTC. The gene calls are TRBV9 and TRBJ2-1; 9 bases line up with TRBD1. Germline V gene lookup returns CDR1 SGDLS and CDR2 YYNGEE. The CDR3 runs to 15 residues. The trim removed 3 bases at V and 1 base at J, leaving 2 bases unmatched.